This note documents a single T cell receptor (beta chain) sequence. Its antigen is undetermined. This sample was taken from a study of T cells expressing NK-cell markers. Turning to the study itself: The study sequenced eight donors, seven HCMV-seropositive and one seronegative. Study findings and constraints: Among several donors, these clonotypes also ranked first in the CD3+CD56-NKG2C+ fraction.

For each CDR3 protein, TCRdb gives one entry from its re-call of the 5' RACE reads, without DNA. This repertoire includes over 150,000 distinct CDR3 sequences. CDR1 is MGHRA and CDR2 is YSYEKL in the germline V gene. The CDR3 loop spans 18 amino acids. Sample: blood T cells: a sorted CD56 or NKG2C T cell subset, CD4+ or CD8+ T cells, or bulk PBMC T cells (not recorded which). The origin of this receptor is a woman aged 45-60 years in good health. The rearrangement uses TRBV4-1 and TRBJ2-3; lacking DNA, the TRBD1 call made by TCRdb goes unchecked. Here the CDR3 reads CASSQETRGGGALDTQYF.